This T cell receptor beta chain is from a study of response to subunit inactivated influenza vaccine. MiXCR, run by TCRdb on the RT-PCR reads, gives a single entry per CDR3 protein. The data contain some 550,000 distinct CDR3 sequences, 20% to 25% of them seen just once; the ten biggest clones take up 2.5% to 3%. This sample also appeared in a second study, on T cells expressing NK-cell markers. As that report states: What made the TCR beta cDNA was 5'RACE template switching with UMIs. Sorted CD3+CD56+NKG2C+, CD3+CD56+NKG2C- and CD3+CD56-NKG2C+ T-cell subsets were beta-chain profiled.

Sequenced here: CD4+ T cells sorted from PBMCs, sampled 12 days after vaccination. The receptor was derived from a man in his fifties who received an inactivated influenza vaccine.

Here the CDR3 reads CASSPFLGSGGAFGELFF. The CDR3 region has the DNA TGTGCCAGCAGCCCCTTTCTTGGTAGCGGGGGAGCATTCGGGGAGCTGTTTTTT. The V gene is TRBV4-2, the J gene TRBJ2-2, with 9 bases identical to TRBD2. The CDR3 consists of 18 residues. The germline V gene encodes CDR1 LGHNA and CDR2 YNFKEQ. V dropped 4 bases and J dropped 7; count of bases not matched to a gene: 16.